This T cell receptor (beta chain) came from a study of blood T cell repertoires in COVID-19. CDR1 is MNHEY, CDR2 SMNVEV, per germline (reference sequence). The CDR3 loop spans 12 amino acids. V shed 6 bases and J shed 6 bases, with 11 bases lying between them. The assay was immunoSEQ multiplex PCR, and TCRdb's table has in-frame clones only and misses some. The sample yields 450,000 or so clones, about 90% seen once. This clone was observed once. The TCR originated in a young man with COVID-19, enrolled during active disease. The V call is TRBV27, the J call TRBJ1-1, with D maybe TRBD1 (5 bases). The sequencing input was peripheral blood. CDR3 sequence: CASSQGVAEAFF. CDR3 nucleotide sequence: TGTGCCAGCAGCCAAGGGGTAGCTGAAGCTTTCTTT.